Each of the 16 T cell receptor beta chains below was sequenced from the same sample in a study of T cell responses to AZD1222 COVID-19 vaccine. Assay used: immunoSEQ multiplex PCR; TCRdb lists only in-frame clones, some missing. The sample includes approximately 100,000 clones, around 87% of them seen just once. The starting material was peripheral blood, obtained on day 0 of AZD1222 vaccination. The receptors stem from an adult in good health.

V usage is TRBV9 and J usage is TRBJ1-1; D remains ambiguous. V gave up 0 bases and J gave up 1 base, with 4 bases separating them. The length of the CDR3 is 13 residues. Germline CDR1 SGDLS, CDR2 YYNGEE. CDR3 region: CASSVAPNTEAFF. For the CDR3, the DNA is TGTGCCAGCAGCGTAGCCCCGAACACTGAAGCTTTCTTT.

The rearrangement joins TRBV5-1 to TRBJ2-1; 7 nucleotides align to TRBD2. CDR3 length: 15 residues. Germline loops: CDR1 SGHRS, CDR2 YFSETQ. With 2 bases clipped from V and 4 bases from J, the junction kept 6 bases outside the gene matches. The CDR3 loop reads CASSFFAGVYNEQFF. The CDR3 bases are TGCGCCAGCAGCTTTTTTGCGGGGGTATACAATGAGCAGTTCTTC.

The CDR3 DNA reads as TGTGCCAGCAGAAAGACAGCCGCTAACTATGGCTACACCTTC. Translating it yields CASRKTAANYGYTF. The V and J genes are TRBV27 and TRBJ1-2, with a tentative D call TRBD1 (5 bases). The germline V and J ends were trimmed by 6 bases and 0 bases, with 11 bases remaining between them. Germline CDR1 is MNHEY and CDR2 is SMNVEV (reference sequence). CDR3 length equals 14 residues.

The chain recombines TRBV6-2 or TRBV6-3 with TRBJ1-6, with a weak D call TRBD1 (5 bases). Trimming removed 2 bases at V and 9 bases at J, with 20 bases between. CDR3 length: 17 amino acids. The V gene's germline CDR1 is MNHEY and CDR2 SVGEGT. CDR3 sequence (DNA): TGTGCCAGCAGTTACCCCCCTGTGACAGCGTCAAGTTCACCCCTCCACTTT. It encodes CASSYPPVTASSSPLHF.

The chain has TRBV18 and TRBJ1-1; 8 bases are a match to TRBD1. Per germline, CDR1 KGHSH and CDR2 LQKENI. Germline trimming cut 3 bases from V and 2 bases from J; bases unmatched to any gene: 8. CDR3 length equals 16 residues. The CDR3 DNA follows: TGTGCCAGCTCACCGACTCAGGGACAGGCAAACACTGAAGCTTTCTTT. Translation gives CASSPTQGQANTEAFF.

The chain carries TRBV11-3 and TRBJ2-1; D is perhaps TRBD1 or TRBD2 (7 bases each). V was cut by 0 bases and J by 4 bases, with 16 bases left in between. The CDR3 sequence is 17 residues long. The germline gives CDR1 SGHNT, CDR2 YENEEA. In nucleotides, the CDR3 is TGTGCCAGCAGCTTAGATCGGGGGGCAGGGGGGTACAATGAGCAGTTCTTC. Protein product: CASSLDRGAGGYNEQFF.

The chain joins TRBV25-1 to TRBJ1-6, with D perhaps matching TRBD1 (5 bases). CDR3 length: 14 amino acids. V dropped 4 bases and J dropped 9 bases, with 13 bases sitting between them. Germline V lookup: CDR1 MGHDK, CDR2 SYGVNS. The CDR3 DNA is TGTGCCAGCAGTGCAACGGCGGGGGGTTCACCCCTCCACTTT. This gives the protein CASSATAGGSPLHF.

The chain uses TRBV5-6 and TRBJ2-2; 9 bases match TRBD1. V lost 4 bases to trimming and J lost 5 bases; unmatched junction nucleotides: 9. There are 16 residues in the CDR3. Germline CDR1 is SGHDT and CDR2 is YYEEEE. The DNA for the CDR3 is TGTGCCAGCAGCCTCCTACAGGGGGCTGGTACCGGGGAGCTGTTTTTT. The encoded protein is CASSLLQGAGTGELFF. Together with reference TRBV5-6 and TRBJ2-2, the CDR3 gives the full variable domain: DAGVTQSPTHLIKTRGQQVTLRCSPKSGHDTVSWYQQALGQGPQFIFQYYEEEERQRGNFPDRFSGHQFPNYSSELNVNALLLGDSALYLCASSLLQGAGTGELFFGEGSRLTVL.

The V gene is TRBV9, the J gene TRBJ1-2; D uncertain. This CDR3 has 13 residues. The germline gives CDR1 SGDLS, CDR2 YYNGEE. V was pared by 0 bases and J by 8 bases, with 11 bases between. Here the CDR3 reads CASSVGSQLGYTF. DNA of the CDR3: TGTGCCAGCAGCGTAGGTTCCCAGTTGGGCTACACCTTC. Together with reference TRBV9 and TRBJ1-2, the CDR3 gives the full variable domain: DSGVTQTPKHLITATGQRVTLRCSPRSGDLSVYWYQQSLDQGLQFLIQYYNGEERAKGNILERFSAQQFPDLHSELNLSSLELGDSALYFCASSVGSQLGYTFGSGTRLTVV.

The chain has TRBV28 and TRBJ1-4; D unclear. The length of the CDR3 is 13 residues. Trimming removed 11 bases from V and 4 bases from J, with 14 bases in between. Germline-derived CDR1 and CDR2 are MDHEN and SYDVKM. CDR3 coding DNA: TGTGCCGGATCTGGGGTGGTTAATGAAAAACTGTTTTTT. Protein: CAGSGVVNEKLFF.

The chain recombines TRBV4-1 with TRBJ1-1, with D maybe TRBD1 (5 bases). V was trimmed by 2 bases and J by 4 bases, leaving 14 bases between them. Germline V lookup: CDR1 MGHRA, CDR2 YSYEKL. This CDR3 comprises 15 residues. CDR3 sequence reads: CASSQSPGYLTEAFF. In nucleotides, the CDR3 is TGCGCCAGCAGCCAAAGCCCAGGGTACCTCACTGAAGCTTTCTTT.

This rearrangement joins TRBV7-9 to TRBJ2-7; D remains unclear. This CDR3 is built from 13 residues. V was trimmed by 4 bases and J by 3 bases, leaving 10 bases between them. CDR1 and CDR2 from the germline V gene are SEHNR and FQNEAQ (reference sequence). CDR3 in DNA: TGTGCCAGCAGCTCTACGACTGACTACGAGCAGTACTTC. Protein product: CASSSTTDYEQYF.

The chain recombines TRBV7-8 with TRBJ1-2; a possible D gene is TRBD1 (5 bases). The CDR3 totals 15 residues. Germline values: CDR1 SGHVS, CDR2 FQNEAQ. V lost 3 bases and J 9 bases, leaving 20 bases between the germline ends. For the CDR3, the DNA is TGTGCCAGCAGCTTCGGTCCAGCAGGGAAAGTAAGCTACACCTTC. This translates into CASSFGPAGKVSYTF.

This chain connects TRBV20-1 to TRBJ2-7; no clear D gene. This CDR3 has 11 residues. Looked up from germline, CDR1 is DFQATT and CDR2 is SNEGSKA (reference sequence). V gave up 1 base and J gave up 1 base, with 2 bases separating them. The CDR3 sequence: CSARGSYEQYF. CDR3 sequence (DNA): TGCAGTGCTAGAGGGTCCTACGAGCAGTACTTC.

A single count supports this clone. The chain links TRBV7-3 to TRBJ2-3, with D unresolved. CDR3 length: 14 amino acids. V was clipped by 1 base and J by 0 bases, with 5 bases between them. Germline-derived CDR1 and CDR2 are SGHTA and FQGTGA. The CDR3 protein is CASSLNPSTDTQYF. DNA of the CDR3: TGTGCCAGCAGCTTAAATCCTAGCACAGATACGCAGTATTTT.

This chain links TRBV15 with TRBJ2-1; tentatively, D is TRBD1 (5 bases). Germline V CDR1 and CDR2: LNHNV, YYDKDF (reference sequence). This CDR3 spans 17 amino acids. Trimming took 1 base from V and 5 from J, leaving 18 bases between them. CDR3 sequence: CATSRGIRQPTDNEQFF. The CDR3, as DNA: TGTGCCACCAGCAGAGGTATCCGACAGCCCACCGACAATGAGCAGTTCTTC. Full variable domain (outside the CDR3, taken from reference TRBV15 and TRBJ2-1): DAMVIQNPRYQVTQFGKPVTLSCSQTLNHNVMYWYQQKSSQAPKLLFHYYDKDFNNEADTPDNFQSRRPNTSFCFLDIRSPGLGDTAMYLCATSRGIRQPTDNEQFFGPGTRLTVL.